This TCR beta chain was sequenced in a study of identical twins (dated by TCRdb to between 2015 and 2016). The study in broad terms: The study deep-sequenced TCR alpha and beta repertoires from monozygotic twins, unrelated adults of various ages and cord blood to test whether fetal clonotypes persist. Replicate twin experiments were performed at different times using different library preparation protocols to rule out contamination.

Only healthy Caucasian donors were included. The twin cohort comprised three pairs of female monozygotic twins, all aged about 18 to 29 years. Miltenyi CD45RO+ enrichment and human naive T-cell isolation kits were used to isolate memory (CD45RO+) and naive T cells from PBMC. Ten or more counts support this clonotype. Its antigen target is currently unknown. No base-level quality is on record; no much larger clone is a single base apart. On the study overall, not on this receptor specifically: Conclusions relied on cross-sectional statistical analysis, since the same donors could not be followed over many years. Fewer insertions were carried by abundant cord blood beta clonotypes; a weaker similar trend was observed in young adult naive repertoires, while no such trend was observed in memory repertoires. The excess sharing between twins in beta out-of-frame sequences was weaker because fewer shared sequences reduced the signal-to-noise ratio. Out-of-frame TCR alpha sharing in monozygotic twins was systematically underestimated by recombination models, whereas sharing between unrelated individuals was in agreement with the recombination models. Zero-insertion analyses could be partly confounded by invariant T cells such as MAIT and iNKT, though diverse VJ usage argued against such confounding for most clonotypes. Out-of-frame TCR alpha sequences shared between twins showed an excess of low generation-probability sequences compared with coincidental sharing between unrelated individuals.

Libraries were built with 5' RACE. TCRdb records Illumina HiSeq 2000 as the sequencer. A universal primer binding site was added through template switching, and the final cDNA carried a unique molecular identifier so that TCR cDNA molecules could be counted accurately. First-strand cDNA for TCR alpha and beta chains was synthesized from specific primers in the conserved constant-segment region. Each cDNA library was double barcoded, with a SMART-Mk sample barcode plus Illumina barcodes, to control for contamination. TruSeq adapter sequences, together with Illumina sample barcodes, were added in two successive PCR steps. TCR alpha and beta cDNA libraries were sequenced on the Illumina HiSeq platform with custom primers. Per the source publication's procedure: MiGEC was used to process raw reads and extract unique molecular identifiers, and MiXCR was used to find CDR3 positions. Recombination models were inferred per individual with the repgenHMM and IGoR tools using an EM algorithm. Shared clonotype analysis was performed with the tcR package in R, normalizing sharing by the product of cloneset sizes. To study raw recombination free of thymic and clonal selection effects, out-of-frame nonproductive sequences were analyzed. TCRdb itself trimmed the public reads at Q25 with fastp, ran MiXCR and retained productive beta chains. When rows share a CDR3 protein, they turn into one entry using the most common DNA and genes. The V and J calls and clone size are TCRdb's, not the authors'. The sample table contains about 200,000 distinct CDR3 sequences; only one count was recorded for 6% to 9% of them. The ten largest clones represent about 2% of the sample.

The sample was also reused in another study, on yellow fever vaccine responses in identical twins. The second investigation adds: The T cell response to vaccination in identical twins was reported by the authors to appear partly convergent and partly personalized. Focusing on identical twins, the study followed the T cell clones that responded to the vaccine, and did so with precision.

Sequencing input: memory (CD45RO+) T cells sorted from blood. The cell subset or site tag for this specimen amounts to: CD45RO+ enriched T cells. This receptor was taken from a woman aged 18-29 years in good health.

CDR3 loop: CASTLTGSYTEAFF. The DNA is TGTGCCAGCACCTTGACAGGGAGTTACACTGAAGCTTTCTTT. The rearrangement combines TRBV12-3 or TRBV12-4 with TRBJ1-1; TRBD1 aligns with 7 central bases. V loses 7 bases at its end and J loses 3 bases; junction bases beyond the gene matches: 8. Spanning cysteine to phenylalanine, the CDR3 consists of 14 amino acids. CDR3 DNA is the only sequence kept; it has 42 bases, read in frame from the first base.